The rows below give T cell receptor beta chains drawn from one sample of a study of radiation and T cells in renal cell carcinoma. Repertoires were generated with immunoSEQ multiplex PCR, while TCRdb's copy carries only in-frame clones and drops some. The sample lists around 78,000 clones; 89% were seen once. The input for sequencing was blood, taken from a patient whose treatment included radiotherapy and nephrectomy. The receptors derive from an older woman with renal cell carcinoma. The CDR3 runs from the conserved cysteine through the conserved F or W. D genes are given only for firm matches.

j_call	d_call	v_call	cdr3_aa	cdr3_nt
TRBJ1-1	NA	TRBV11-3	CASSPGRVPLSTEAFF	TGTGCCAGCAGCCCGGGTCGGGTTCCCTTGAGCACTGAAGCTTTCTTT
TRBJ1-6	NA	TRBV5-1	CASSHGETNSPLHF	TGCGCCAGCAGCCACGGGGAGACCAATTCACCCCTCCACTTT
TRBJ2-1	NA	TRBV10-2	CASSESGPPRRFF	TGCGCCAGCAGTGAGTCAGGCCCCCCACGCAGGTTCTTC
TRBJ1-5	NA	TRBV7-2	CASTVGWGGNQPQHF	TGTGCCAGCACCGTCGGCTGGGGAGGCAATCAGCCCCAGCATTTT
TRBJ2-1	TRBD2	TRBV5-4	CASSLAGTSKTHEQFF	TGTGCCAGCAGCTTGGCCGGGACTAGTAAAACCCATGAGCAGTTCTTC
TRBJ2-3	NA	TRBV27	CASKLAAADTQYF	TGTGCCAGCAAGCTCGCGGCGGCAGATACGCAGTATTTT
TRBJ2-3	TRBD1	TRBV15	CATSVGTVRPGTDTQYF	TGTGCCACCAGCGTCGGGACAGTTCGGCCCGGCACAGATACGCAGTATTTT
TRBJ1-1	NA	TRBV28	CASSLVKPTEAFF	TGTGCCAGCAGTTTGGTAAAGCCCACTGAAGCTTTCTTT
TRBJ1-2	NA	TRBV19	CASNNRGTGNYGYTF	TGTGCCAGTAACAATAGAGGGACCGGGAACTATGGCTACACCTTC
TRBJ2-7	TRBD1	TRBV11-2	CASSPPGGRFREQYF	TGTGCCAGCAGCCCCCCAGGGGGCCGGTTTCGCGAGCAGTACTTC
TRBJ2-5	NA	TRBV7-9	CASSLLTGIEGRETQYF	TGTGCCAGCAGCTTACTAACGGGAATCGAGGGGCGAGAGACCCAGTACTTC
TRBJ2-2	TRBD2	TRBV13	CASSRAGGNTGELFF	TGTGCCAGCAGCCGAGCGGGGGGAAACACCGGGGAGCTGTTTTTT
TRBJ2-3	NA	TRBV30	CACTSPGSSPSTDTQYF	TGTGCCTGCACCTCACCGGGGTCTAGCCCTAGCACAGATACGCAGTATTTT
TRBJ1-1	NA	TRBV7-8	CASSLVAGVNTEAFF	TGTGCCAGCAGCTTAGTCGCGGGCGTGAACACTGAAGCTTTCTTT